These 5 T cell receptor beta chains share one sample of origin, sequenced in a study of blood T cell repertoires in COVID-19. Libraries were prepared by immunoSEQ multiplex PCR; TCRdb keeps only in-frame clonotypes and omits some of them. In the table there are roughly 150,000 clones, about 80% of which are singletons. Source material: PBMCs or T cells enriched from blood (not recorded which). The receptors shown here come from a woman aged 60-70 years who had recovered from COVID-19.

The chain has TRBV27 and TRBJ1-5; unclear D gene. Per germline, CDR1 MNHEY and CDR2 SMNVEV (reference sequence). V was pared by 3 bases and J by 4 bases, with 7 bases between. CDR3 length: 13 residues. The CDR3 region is CASSFGGNQPQHF. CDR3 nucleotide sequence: TGTGCCAGCAGTTTCGGCGGGAATCAGCCCCAGCATTTT.

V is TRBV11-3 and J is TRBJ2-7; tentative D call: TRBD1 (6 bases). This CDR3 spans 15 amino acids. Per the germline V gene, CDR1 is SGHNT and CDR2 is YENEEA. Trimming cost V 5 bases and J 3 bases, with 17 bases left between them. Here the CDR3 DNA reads TGTGCCAGCAGCCGCCGGACAGACCAAGGCTACGAGCAGTACTTC. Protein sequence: CASSRRTDQGYEQYF.

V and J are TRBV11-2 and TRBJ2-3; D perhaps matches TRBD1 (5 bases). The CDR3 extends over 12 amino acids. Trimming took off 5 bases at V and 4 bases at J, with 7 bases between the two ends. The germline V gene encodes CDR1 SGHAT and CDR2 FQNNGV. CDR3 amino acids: CASSTQADTQYF. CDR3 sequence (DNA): TGTGCCAGCAGCACACAGGCAGATACGCAGTATTTT.

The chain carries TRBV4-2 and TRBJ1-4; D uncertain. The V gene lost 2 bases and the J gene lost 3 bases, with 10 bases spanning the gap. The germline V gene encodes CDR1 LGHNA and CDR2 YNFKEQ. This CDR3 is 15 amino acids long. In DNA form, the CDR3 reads TGTGCCAGCAGCCAACCTACAGAAGCTAATGAAAAACTGTTTTTT. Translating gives CASSQPTEANEKLFF.

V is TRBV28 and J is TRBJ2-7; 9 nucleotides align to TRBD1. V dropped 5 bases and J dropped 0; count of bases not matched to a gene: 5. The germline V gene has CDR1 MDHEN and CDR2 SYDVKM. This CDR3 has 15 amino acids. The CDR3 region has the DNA TGTGCCAGCAGTCCCGGGACAGGGATCTCCTACGAGCAGTACTTC. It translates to CASSPGTGISYEQYF.